This entry lists 17 T cell receptor beta chains sequenced from one sample in a study of T cell repertoires in cytomegalovirus infection. TCRdb reanalysed the reads using MiXCR and keeps one entry per CDR3 protein. The repertoire holds around 800,000 distinct CDR3 sequences, with around a third as singletons. Their antigen targets remain unknown. Sequencing used cultured CD8+ T cells from PBMCs, obtained from culture after CMV antigen stimulation. The receptors stem from a human donor in good health (CMV status not recorded). Some clones in this sample may be carry-over from other donors' samples.

This clonotype turned up a few times. The chain carries TRBV7-6 and TRBJ2-4; 9 bases map to TRBD2. The trim removed 1 base at V and 12 bases at J, leaving 4 bases unmatched. Germline V gives CDR1 SGHVS, CDR2 FNYEAQ. CDR3 length: 13 amino acids. This CDR3 reads CASSLVGGRDQYF. The CDR3 bases are TGTGCCAGCAGCTTAGTTGGCGGGAGGGATCAGTACTTC.

This clonotype was seen a handful of times. CDR3 amino acids: CASSIGEGTEAFF. The CDR3 DNA reads as TGTGCCAGTAGTATAGGAGAGGGGACTGAAGCTTTCTTT. The chain has TRBV19 and TRBJ1-1; D is possibly TRBD1 (5 bases). The V and J ends lost 1 base and 5 bases respectively, with 8 bases between them. The germline gives CDR1 LNHDA, CDR2 SQIVND (reference sequence). The CDR3 consists of 13 residues.

This clonotype was observed a handful of times. The DNA of the CDR3 is TGTGCCAGCAGCTTAGCGAGGGGGTTGGATCAGCCCCAGCATTTT. This sequence encodes CASSLARGLDQPQHF. The gene calls are TRBV7-6 and TRBJ1-5; tentatively, D is TRBD1 (6 bases). The germline V gene encodes CDR1 SGHVS and CDR2 FNYEAQ. Trimming pared 0 bases from V and 5 bases from J, leaving 11 bases between. This CDR3 is 15 amino acids long.

This clonotype was detected a few times. The chain recombines TRBV19 with TRBJ2-2; D is ambiguous. V lost 4 bases, J lost 0 bases, and 9 bases lay in between. CDR1 and CDR2 (germline): LNHDA, SQIVND (reference sequence). The CDR3 runs to 15 residues. This CDR3 is CASSNEITNTGELFF. CDR3 nucleotide sequence: TGTGCCAGTAGTAACGAGATAACGAACACCGGGGAGCTGTTTTTT. Using reference TRBV19 and TRBJ2-2 for the parts outside the CDR3, the full variable domain is DGGITQSPKYLFRKEGQNVTLSCEQNLNHDAMYWYRQDPGQGLRLIYYSQIVNDFQKGDIAEGYSVSREKKESFPLTVTSAQKNPTAFYLCASSNEITNTGELFFGEGSRLTVL.

V gene TRBV27 combines with J gene TRBJ1-1; 8 bases align to TRBD1. Germline loops: CDR1 MNHEY, CDR2 SMNVEV (reference sequence). Trimming removed 8 bases from V and 6 bases from J; junction bases left unmatched: 2. The CDR3 is 11 amino acids. CDR3 loop: CASGTGAEAFF. The CDR3 DNA follows: TGTGCCAGCGGGACAGGAGCTGAAGCTTTCTTT.

This sequence joins TRBV27 and TRBJ2-1, with a possible D match to TRBD2 (5 bases). This CDR3 comprises 15 residues. Germline V gives CDR1 MNHEY, CDR2 SMNVEV (reference sequence). V was shortened by 3 bases and J by 0 bases, with 9 bases between the two germline ends. The CDR3 region has the DNA TGTGCCAGCAGTTTGGACTGCAGCTCCTACAATGAGCAGTTCTTC. It yields the protein CASSLDCSSYNEQFF.

The rearrangement joins TRBV6-1 to TRBJ1-4; weak D call: TRBD1 (6 bases). V shed 4 bases and J shed 5 bases, with 14 bases lying between them. From germline, CDR1 is MNHNS and CDR2 SASEGT. The CDR3 extends over 15 amino acids. The CDR3, as DNA: TGTGCCAGCAGTGCCTACAGGGCCCTGAATGAAAAACTGTTTTTT. It specifies CASSAYRALNEKLFF.

This clonotype showed up many times. V and J are TRBV7-2 and TRBJ2-5; D may be TRBD1 or TRBD2 (6 bases each). Germline V CDR1 and CDR2: SGHTA, FQGNSA. CDR3 length equals 17 residues. The germline V and J ends were trimmed by 3 bases and 3 bases, with 20 bases remaining between them. The DNA for the CDR3 is TGTGCCAGCAGCTTGCTGGGTAGGGGGGAAGAAGAAGAGACCCAGTACTTC. It yields the protein CASSLLGRGEEEETQYF. Full variable domain (missing parts from reference TRBV7-2 and TRBJ2-5): GAGVSQSPSNKVTEKGKDVELRCDPISGHTALYWYRQSLGQGLEFLIYFQGNSAPDKSGLPSDRFSAERTGGSVSTLTIQRTQQEDSAVYLCASSLLGRGEEEETQYFGPGTRLLVL.

This clonotype was counted a single time. The rearrangement uses TRBV29-1 and TRBJ2-7, with 8 positions matching TRBD1. This CDR3 has 13 residues. From germline, CDR1 is SQVTM and CDR2 ANQGSEA. V was pared by 7 bases and J by 4 bases, with 9 bases of the junction left unmatched. The CDR3, as DNA: TGCAGCGCGGCGACAGGGGTTGGATACGAGCAGTACTTC. This translates into CSAATGVGYEQYF.

The CDR3 protein is CASSLGLSEQFF. CDR3 nucleotides: TGTGCCAGCAGCCTAGGACTCAGTGAGCAGTTCTTC. The chain employs TRBV12-3 or TRBV12-4 and TRBJ2-1, with D possibly being TRBD2 (5 bases). This CDR3 region has 12 residues. V lost 6 bases and J lost 9, with 12 bases in between.

J is TRBJ2-3 and V is TRBV24-1, with 11 bases aligning to TRBD2. After removal of 2 bases from V and 6 bases from J, the junction contained 0 bases not matched to a gene. Germline CDR1 and CDR2: KGHDR and SFDVKD. The CDR3 has 14 residues. CDR3 nucleotides: TGTGCCACCAGTGATTGGACTAGCGGGGATACGCAGTATTTT. Amino acid sequence: CATSDWTSGDTQYF.

The chain is built from TRBV12-3 or TRBV12-4 and TRBJ2-1; D is uncertain. This CDR3 has 14 residues. V was clipped by 6 bases and J by 2 bases, with 11 bases between them. This CDR3 is CASRPAGPYNEQFF. In DNA, the CDR3 is TGTGCCAGCAGACCCGCCGGCCCCTACAATGAGCAGTTCTTC.

This clonotype was seen ten or more times. Compared with germline, one end of the junction differs, possibly owing to a read error. V and J are TRBV3-1 and TRBJ2-7; 10 nucleotides line up with TRBD1. This CDR3 spans 14 amino acids. Germline CDR1 is LGHDT and CDR2 is YNNKEL (reference sequence). The CDR3 bases are TGTGCTAGCAGTCCGGGACAGGGGACCTACGAGCAGTACTTC. Protein product: CASSPGQGTYEQYF.

The chain has TRBV27 and TRBJ1-1; D unresolved. Trimming left V 7 bases short and J 0 bases short, with 9 bases between. Germline V gives CDR1 MNHEY, CDR2 SMNVEV (reference sequence). This CDR3 contains 13 residues. The CDR3 DNA sequence: TGTGCCAGCACCCCGGCAGTGAACACTGAAGCTTTCTTT. This codes for CASTPAVNTEAFF.

The V gene is TRBV25-1, the J gene TRBJ2-5; 8 bases are shared with TRBD2. The CDR3 extends over 14 amino acids. Germline CDR1 and CDR2: MGHDK and SYGVNS. The trim removed 6 bases at V and 5 bases at J, leaving 8 bases unmatched. The CDR3 DNA reads as TGTGCCAGCAGAGTAGCGGGGAGGGGGGAGACCCAGTACTTC. This gives the protein CASRVAGRGETQYF.

The chain joins TRBV5-8 to TRBJ1-1, with 7 bases aligning to TRBD1. V gave up 4 bases and J gave up 0 bases; unmatched junction bases: 3. Germline V lookup: CDR1 SGHTS, CDR2 YDEGEE. The CDR3 is made up of 14 amino acids. The CDR3 region is CASSKGQMNTEAFF. In DNA form, the CDR3 reads TGTGCCAGCAGCAAGGGACAGATGAACACTGAAGCTTTCTTT.

This clonotype was counted a few times. J is TRBJ1-4 and V is TRBV6-5; D remains unclear. The CDR3 covers 16 residues. V lost 0 bases, J lost 0 bases, and 8 bases lay in between. Germline V CDR1 and CDR2: MNHEY, SVGAGI. This CDR3 is CASSYSRAPTNEKLFF. CDR3 DNA sequence: TGTGCCAGCAGTTACTCTCGGGCACCAACTAATGAAAAACTGTTTTTT.